The clone carrying this T cell receptor beta chain was detected only a few times. Data came from immunoSEQ multiplex PCR; TCRdb stores just in-frame clones and leaves some out. The data contain about 100,000 clones, about 90% of them seen just once; the ten biggest clones take up about 6.9%. After removal of 7 bases from V and 8 bases from J, the junction contained 7 bases not matched to a gene. CDR1 is MNHEY and CDR2 is SMNVEV in the germline V gene (reference sequence). CDR3 length: 13 residues. The data belong to a study of blood T cell repertoires in COVID-19. Across the study: The cDNA or gDNA used as material had been derived from T cells, B-cell-depleted T cells, or PBMCs.

Specimen: peripheral blood. This rearrangement joins TRBV27 to TRBJ1-2; 10 bases align to TRBD1. This TCR was sampled from a young man in a cohort sampled during active COVID-19. CDR3: CASTRQGAEGYTF. As DNA, the CDR3 is TGTGCCAGCACCCGACAGGGGGCGGAAGGCTACACCTTC.